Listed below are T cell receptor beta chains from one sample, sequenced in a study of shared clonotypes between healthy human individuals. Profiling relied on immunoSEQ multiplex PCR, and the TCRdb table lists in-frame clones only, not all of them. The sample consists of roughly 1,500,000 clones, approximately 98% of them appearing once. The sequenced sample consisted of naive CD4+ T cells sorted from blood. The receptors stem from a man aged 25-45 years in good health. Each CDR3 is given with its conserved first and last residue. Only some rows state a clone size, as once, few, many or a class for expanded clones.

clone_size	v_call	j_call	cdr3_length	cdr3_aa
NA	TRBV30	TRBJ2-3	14	CAWSHGGSDDTQYF
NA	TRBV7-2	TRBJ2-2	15	CASSPPRGDTGELFF
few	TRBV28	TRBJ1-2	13	CASSLPGNYGYTF
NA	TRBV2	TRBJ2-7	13	CASSQRESYEQYF
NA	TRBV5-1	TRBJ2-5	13	CASSSGKQETQYF
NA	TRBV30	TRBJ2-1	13	CAWSSAGGPWQFF
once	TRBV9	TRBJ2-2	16	CASSELAAPNTGELFF
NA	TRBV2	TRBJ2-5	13	CASWGTGFPAQYF
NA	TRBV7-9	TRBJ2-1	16	CASSSPVGGLYNEQFF
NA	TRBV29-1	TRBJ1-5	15	CSVGQGSASNQPQHF
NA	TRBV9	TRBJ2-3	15	CASSSRDTGTDTQYF
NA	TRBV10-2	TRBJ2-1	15	CATRLAGDSYNEQFF
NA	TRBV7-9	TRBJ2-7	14	CASSPPRVPYEQYF
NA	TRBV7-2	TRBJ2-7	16	CASRRTTSGGTYEQYF
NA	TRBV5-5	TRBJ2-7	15	CASSLRPGLAGEQYF
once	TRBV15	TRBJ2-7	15	CATSRTRTGAYEQYF
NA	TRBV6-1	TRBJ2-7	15	CASSDLRAGRYEQYF
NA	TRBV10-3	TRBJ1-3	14	CAISERTDGNTIYF
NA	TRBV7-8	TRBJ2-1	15	CASSLPRWARSEQFF
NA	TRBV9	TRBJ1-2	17	CASSVATGPPLGAGYTF
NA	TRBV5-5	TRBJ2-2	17	CASSSNLWAGNTGELFF
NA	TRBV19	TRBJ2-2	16	CASSIRRASGTGELFF
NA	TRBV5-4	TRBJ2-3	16	CASSLPQGAGTDTQYF
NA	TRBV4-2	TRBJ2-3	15	CASSQGGSGTDTQYF
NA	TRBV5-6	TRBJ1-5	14	CASSLRHSNQPQHF
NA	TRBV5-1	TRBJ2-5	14	CASSALGAGETQYF
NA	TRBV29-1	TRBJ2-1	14	CSVPTSTNYNEQFF
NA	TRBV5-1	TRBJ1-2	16	CASSIDRGPGAYGYTF
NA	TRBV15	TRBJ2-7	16	CATSRDLEGWNYEQYF
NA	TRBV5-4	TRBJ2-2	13	CASSTVTTGELFF
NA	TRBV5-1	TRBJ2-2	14	CASNPGGNTGELFF
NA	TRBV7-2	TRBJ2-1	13	CASRDFGKNEQFF
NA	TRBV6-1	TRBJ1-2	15	CASSEGTGGNYGYTF
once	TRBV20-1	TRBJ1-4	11	CSVGNEGKLFF
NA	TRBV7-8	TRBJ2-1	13	CASSSRVEDEQFF
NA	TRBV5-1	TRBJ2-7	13	CASRRDPSYEQYF
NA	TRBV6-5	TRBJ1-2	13	CASKPDRFYGYTF
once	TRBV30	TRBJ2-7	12	CAWIRGHSEQYF
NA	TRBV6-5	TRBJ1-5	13	CASRTYSNQPQHF
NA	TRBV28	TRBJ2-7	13	CASKGLAENEQYF